The clone carrying this T cell receptor beta chain was seen a few times. No antigen is known for it. MiXCR, applied by TCRdb to the reads, yields one record per CDR3 protein. The sample lists about 920,000 distinct CDR3 sequences; approximately 31% were seen once. Trimming shortened V by 4 bases and J by 1 base, and 17 bases separated the two germline ends. The CDR3 has 16 amino acids. From germline, CDR1 is SGHKS and CDR2 YYEKEE (reference sequence). This sample stems from a study of T cell repertoires in cytomegalovirus infection. As for the study in general: Based on public TCR beta signatures, there were indications of CMV infection and of a matching HLA type.

Study-wide results and limits: In two of eight donors, the top clonotype was HLA-C-restricted CMV-specific.

The chain couples TRBV5-5 to TRBJ1-1, with a possible D match to TRBD1 (6 bases). The receptor's source is a human donor in good health (CMV status not recorded). Some clones in this sample may be carry-over from other donors' samples. The input for sequencing was cultured CD8+ T cells from PBMCs, taken from culture after CMV antigen stimulation. The CDR3 here is CASSIHTGRANTEAFF. The CDR3 region has the DNA TGTGCCAGCAGCATACATACAGGGAGGGCGAACACTGAAGCTTTCTTT.